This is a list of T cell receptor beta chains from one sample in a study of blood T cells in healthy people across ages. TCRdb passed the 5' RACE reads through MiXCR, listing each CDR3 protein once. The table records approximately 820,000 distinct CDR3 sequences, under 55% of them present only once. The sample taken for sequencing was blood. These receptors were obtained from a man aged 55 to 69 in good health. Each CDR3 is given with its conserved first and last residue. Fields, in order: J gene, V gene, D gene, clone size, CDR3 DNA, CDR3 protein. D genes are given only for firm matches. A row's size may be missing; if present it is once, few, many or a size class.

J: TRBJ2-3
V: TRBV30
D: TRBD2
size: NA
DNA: TGTGCCTGGAAGCTAGCGGGGGGTGGAGATACGCAGTATTTT
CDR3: CAWKLAGGGDTQYF

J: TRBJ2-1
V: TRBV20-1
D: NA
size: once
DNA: TGCAGTGCCGATGATCACAATGAGCAGTTCTTC
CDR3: CSADDHNEQFF

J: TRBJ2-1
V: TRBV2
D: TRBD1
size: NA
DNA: TGTGCCAGCAGTGAAGCGCCTGGACAGGGGTTTGCCAATGAGCAGTTCTTC
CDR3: CASSEAPGQGFANEQFF

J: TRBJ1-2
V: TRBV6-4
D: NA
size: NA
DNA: TGTCTAATGAGGTTGAAAGTGATCTATGGCTACACCTTC
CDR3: CLMRLKVIYGYTF

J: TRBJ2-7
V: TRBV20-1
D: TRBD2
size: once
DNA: TGCAGTGCTAGCCCTAGCGGCTGCGAGCAGTACTTC
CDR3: CSASPSGCEQYF

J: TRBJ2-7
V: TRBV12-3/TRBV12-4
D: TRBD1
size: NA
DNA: TGTGCCTGCAGTTTTGGGACAGGGGCCTACGAGCAGTACTTC
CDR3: CACSFGTGAYEQYF

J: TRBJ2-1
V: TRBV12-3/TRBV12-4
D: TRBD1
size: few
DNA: TGTGCCAGCAGTTTGCAGGGGGCGAGCTCCTACAATGAGCAGTTCTTC
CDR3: CASSLQGASSYNEQFF

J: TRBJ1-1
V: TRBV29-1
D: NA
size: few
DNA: TGCAGCGTTGTAGTTCTGGAGAACACTGAAGCTTTCTTT
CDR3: CSVVVLENTEAFF

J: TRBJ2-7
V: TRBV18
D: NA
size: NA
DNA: TGTGCCAGCTCACCATGTGGGGGCTGCGAGCAGTACTTC
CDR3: CASSPCGGCEQYF

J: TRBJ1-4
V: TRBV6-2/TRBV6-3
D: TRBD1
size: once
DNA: TGTGCCAGCAGTTACCCTTCCGACAGGGGCGCACGAGAAAAACTGTTTTTT
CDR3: CASSYPSDRGAREKLFF

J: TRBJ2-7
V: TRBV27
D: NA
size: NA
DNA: TGTACCAGCAGTTTATGGGCTCAAGAGGCCCAGTACTTC
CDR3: CTSSLWAQEAQYF

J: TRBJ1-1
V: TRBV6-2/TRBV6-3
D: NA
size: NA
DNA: TGTGCCAGCCTCGGACAGATGAACACTGAAGCTTTCTTT
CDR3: CASLGQMNTEAFF

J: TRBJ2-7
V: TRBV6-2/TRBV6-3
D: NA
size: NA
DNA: TGTGCCAGCAGGGGACACCTCCCTGGCGAGCAGTACTTC
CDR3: CASRGHLPGEQYF

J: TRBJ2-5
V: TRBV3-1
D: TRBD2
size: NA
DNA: TGTGCCAGCAGCAAGCGGACTAGACAAGAGACCCAGTACTTC
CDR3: CASSKRTRQETQYF

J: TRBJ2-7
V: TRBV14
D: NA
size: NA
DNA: TGTGCCAGCAGCCAAAGCCCGGGAGAGGGGTCCTACGAGCAGTACTTC
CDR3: CASSQSPGEGSYEQYF

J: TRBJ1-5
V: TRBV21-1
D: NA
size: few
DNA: TGTGCCAGCAGCGAGGGGGTAGGCAGCAATCAGCCCCAGCATTTT
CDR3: CASSEGVGSNQPQHF

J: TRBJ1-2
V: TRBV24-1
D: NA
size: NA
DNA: TGTGCCATCTCCGCAGGGAGCAACTATGGCTACACCTTC
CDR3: CAISAGSNYGYTF

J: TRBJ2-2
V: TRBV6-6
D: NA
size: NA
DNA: TGTGCCAGCAGTACCCCAGTTCAGGGCGGCACCGGGGAGCTGTTTTTT
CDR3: CASSTPVQGGTGELFF

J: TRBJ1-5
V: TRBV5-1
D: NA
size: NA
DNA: TGCGCCACCGATTGTCTTGATCAGCCCCAGCATTTT
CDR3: CATDCLDQPQHF

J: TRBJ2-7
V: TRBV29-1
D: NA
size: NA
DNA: TGCAGCGTTGAGATATCGGCAGGCAAGGCCTACGAGCAGTACTTC
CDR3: CSVEISAGKAYEQYF

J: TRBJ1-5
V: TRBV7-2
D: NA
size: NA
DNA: TGTGCCAGCAGCTTATTTCCAGGGGATCAAAGTCAGCCCCAGCATTTT
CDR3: CASSLFPGDQSQPQHF

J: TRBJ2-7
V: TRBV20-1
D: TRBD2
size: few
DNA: TGCAGTGCGAACCCCATTACTAGCGGGGGGTCCTACGAGCAGTACTTC
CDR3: CSANPITSGGSYEQYF

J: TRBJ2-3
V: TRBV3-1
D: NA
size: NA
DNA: TGTGCCAGCAGCCAAGTTGGGGGTACGACAGATACGCAGTATTTT
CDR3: CASSQVGGTTDTQYF

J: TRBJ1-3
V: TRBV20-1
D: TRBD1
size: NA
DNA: TGCAGTGCTAGAGGGCCCTTACAGGGGGTTGGAAACACCATATATTTT
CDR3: CSARGPLQGVGNTIYF

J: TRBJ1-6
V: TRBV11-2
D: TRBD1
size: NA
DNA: TGTGCCAGCAGCCAGGACAGGGTCCGATCACCCCTCCACTTT
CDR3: CASSQDRVRSPLHF

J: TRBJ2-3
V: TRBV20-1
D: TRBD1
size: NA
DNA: TGCAGTGCTGTGGACAGGGGGCTCACAGATACGCAGTATTTT
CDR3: CSAVDRGLTDTQYF

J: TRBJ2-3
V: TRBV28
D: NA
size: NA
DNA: TGTGCCAGCAGTCGCGGGGGCGGGGTAGGGCGCACAGATACGCAGTATTTT
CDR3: CASSRGGGVGRTDTQYF

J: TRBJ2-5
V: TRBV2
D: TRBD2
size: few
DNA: TGTGCCAGCAGTCGGACTAGCGCCTGGGAGACCCAGTACTTC
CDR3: CASSRTSAWETQYF

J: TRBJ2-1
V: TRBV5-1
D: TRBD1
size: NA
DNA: TGCGCCAGCAGGGCCGGGGACAGGGAGTCTGAGCAGTTCTTC
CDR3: CASRAGDRESEQFF

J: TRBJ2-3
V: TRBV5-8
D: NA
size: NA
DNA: TGTGCCAGCACCTTCGAGGGAGTCCGCACAGATACGCAGTATTTT
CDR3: CASTFEGVRTDTQYF

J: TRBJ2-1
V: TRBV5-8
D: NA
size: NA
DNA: TGTGCCAGCAGCCCCGGACGAGCGTCGAACAATGAGCAGTTCTTC
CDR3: CASSPGRASNNEQFF

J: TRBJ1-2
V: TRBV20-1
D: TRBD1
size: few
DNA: TGCAGTTTAGCCGGGACAGGGGGACGTGGCTACACCTTC
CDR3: CSLAGTGGRGYTF

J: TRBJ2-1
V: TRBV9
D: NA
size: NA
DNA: TGTGCCAGCAGCGTAGGAGCGAGGCAGTTCTTC
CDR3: CASSVGARQFF

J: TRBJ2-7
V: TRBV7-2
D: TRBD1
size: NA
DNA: TGTGTCAGCAGCTTAGTGGGACAGCTACCACTACGCGAGCAGTACTTC
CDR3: CVSSLVGQLPLREQYF

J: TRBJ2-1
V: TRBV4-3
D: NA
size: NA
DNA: TGCGCCAGCAGCCAAGATCGCATGACGGGGGGCCCATACAATGAGCAGTTCTTC
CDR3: CASSQDRMTGGPYNEQFF

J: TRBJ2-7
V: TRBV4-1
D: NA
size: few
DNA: TGCGCCAGCAGCCAAGATAGTGGGGGCGAGCAGTACTTC
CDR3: CASSQDSGGEQYF

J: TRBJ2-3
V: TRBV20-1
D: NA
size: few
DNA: TGCAGTGTCAAGGGGACTGGCAGCACAGATACGCAGTATTTT
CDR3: CSVKGTGSTDTQYF

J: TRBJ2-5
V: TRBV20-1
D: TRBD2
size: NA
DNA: TGCAGTGCTAGCGGCCTAGCGGGGGGTAATGAGCAGTACTTC
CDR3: CSASGLAGGNEQYF

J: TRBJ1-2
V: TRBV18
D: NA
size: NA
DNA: TGTGCCAGCTCCCCGGACATTCTCTATGGCTACACCTTC
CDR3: CASSPDILYGYTF

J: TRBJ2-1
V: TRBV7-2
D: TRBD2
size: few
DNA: TGTGCCAGCAGCATACTAGCGGGTGAGCAGTTCTTC
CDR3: CASSILAGEQFF

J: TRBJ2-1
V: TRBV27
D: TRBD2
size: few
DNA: TGTGCCAGCAGTTTACGGGGGGGCCAATACAATGAGCAGTTCTTC
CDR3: CASSLRGGQYNEQFF

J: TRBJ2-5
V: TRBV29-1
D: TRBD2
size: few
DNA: TGCAGCGTTGAAGGGTTGGGGGGGGAGGCCCAAGAGACCCAGTACTTC
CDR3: CSVEGLGGEAQETQYF

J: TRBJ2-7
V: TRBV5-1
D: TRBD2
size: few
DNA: TGCGCCAGCAGCACAACAGCGGGGGTAAGCTCCTACGAGCAGTACTTC
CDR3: CASSTTAGVSSYEQYF

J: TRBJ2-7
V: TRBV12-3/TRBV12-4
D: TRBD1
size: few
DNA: TGTGCCAGCAGCGAGGGACAGGGCTCCTACGAGCAGTACTTC
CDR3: CASSEGQGSYEQYF

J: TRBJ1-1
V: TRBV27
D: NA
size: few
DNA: TGTGCCAGCAGGCGGGGAGGAGGCACTGAAGCTTTCTTT
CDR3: CASRRGGGTEAFF

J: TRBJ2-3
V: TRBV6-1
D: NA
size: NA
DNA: TGTGCCAGCACGGACTTCTTCCCAGATACGCAGTATTTT
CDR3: CASTDFFPDTQYF

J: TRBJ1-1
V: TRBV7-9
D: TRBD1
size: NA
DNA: TGTGCCAGCAGCTCGCCTGCCGGGACAGGGGGGAGTGGGACTGAAGCTTTCTTT
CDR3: CASSSPAGTGGSGTEAFF

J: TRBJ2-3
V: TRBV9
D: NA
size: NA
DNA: TGTGCCAGCAGCGAACCGGCTGGTGAGATTAGCACAGATACGCCGTATTTT
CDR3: CASSEPAGEISTDTPYF